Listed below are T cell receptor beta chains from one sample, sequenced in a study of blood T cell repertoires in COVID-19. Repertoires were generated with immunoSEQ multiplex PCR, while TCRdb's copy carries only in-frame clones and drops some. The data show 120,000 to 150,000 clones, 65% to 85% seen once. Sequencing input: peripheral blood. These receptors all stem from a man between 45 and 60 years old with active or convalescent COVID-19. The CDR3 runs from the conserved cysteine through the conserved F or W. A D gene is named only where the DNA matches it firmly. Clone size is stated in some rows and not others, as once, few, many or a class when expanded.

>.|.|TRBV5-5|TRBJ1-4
CASSLDSTTNEKLFF
TGTGCCAGCAGCTTGGACAGCACAACTAATGAAAAACTGTTTTTT
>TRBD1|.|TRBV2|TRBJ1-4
CASREPGQTNEKLFF
TGTGCCAGCAGGGAACCGGGACAGACTAATGAAAAACTGTTTTTT
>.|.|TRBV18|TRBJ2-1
CASSPTGTEYNEQFF
TGTGCCAGCTCTCCCACCGGGACTGAATACAATGAGCAGTTCTTC
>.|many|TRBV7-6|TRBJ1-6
CASSLVAGAAWPSDYSPLHF
TGTGCCAGCAGCTTAGTGGCAGGGGCCGCCTGGCCGTCGGATTATTCACCCCTCCACTTT
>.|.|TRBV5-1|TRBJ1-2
CASSFGGDGYTF
TGCGCCAGCAGCTTCGGCGGAGATGGCTACACCTTC
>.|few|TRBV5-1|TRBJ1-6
CASSARQDPNSPLHF
TGCGCCAGCAGTGCGAGACAGGACCCTAATTCACCCCTCCACTTT
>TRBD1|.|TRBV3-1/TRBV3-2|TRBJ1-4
CASSQGGDRGTEKLFF
TGTGCCAGCAGCCAGGGCGGGGACAGGGGGACTGAAAAACTGTTTTTT
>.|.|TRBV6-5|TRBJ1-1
CASSRAEGDTEAFF
TGTGCCAGCAGTAGAGCCGAGGGGGACACTGAAGCTTTCTTT
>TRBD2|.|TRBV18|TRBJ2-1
CASSPSALAGGRDEQFF
TGTGCCAGCTCACCTTCCGCACTAGCGGGAGGGAGGGATGAGCAGTTCTTC
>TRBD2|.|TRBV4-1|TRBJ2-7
CASSVRLAGGTPPYEQYF
TGCGCCAGCAGCGTCCGACTAGCGGGGGGCACTCCACCCTACGAGCAGTACTTC
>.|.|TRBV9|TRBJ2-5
CASSGRHHSGETQETQYF
TGTGCCAGCAGCGGCCGACACCATTCTGGGGAGACTCAAGAGACCCAGTACTTC
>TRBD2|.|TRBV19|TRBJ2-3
CASLPSGVSTDTQYF
TGTGCCAGCTTACCCAGCGGGGTTAGCACAGATACGCAGTATTTT
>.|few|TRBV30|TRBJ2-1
CAWSVRDGLYNEQFF
TGTGCCTGGAGTGTACGGGATGGGCTCTACAATGAGCAGTTCTTC